Listed below are T cell receptor beta chains from one sample, sequenced in a study of T cells after yellow fever vaccination. TCRdb used MiXCR to reprocess the 5' RACE reads, holding one entry per CDR3 protein. The sample records tens of thousands of distinct CDR3 sequences, around 7.1% being singletons. This material consisted of CD8+ T cells sorted from PBMCs, taken 10 to 11 days after the first yellow fever vaccination. These receptors all stem from a young man who received the YFV17D yellow fever vaccine. CDR3s include the opening cysteine and the closing phenylalanine or tryptophan. The D gene is left open where the match is weak. Only part of the rows carry a size: once, few, many, or a class if the clone is expanded.

v_call: TRBV10-2; clone_size: many; d_call: .; j_call: TRBJ2-7; cdr3_aa: CASSYQIQGVINEQYF; cdr3_nt: TGCGCCAGCAGTTACCAAATACAGGGAGTCATCAACGAGCAGTACTTC
v_call: TRBV10-3; clone_size: many; d_call: TRBD1; j_call: TRBJ1-1; cdr3_aa: CAISETGGATEAFF; cdr3_nt: TGTGCCATCAGTGAGACAGGGGGCGCGACTGAAGCTTTCTTT
v_call: TRBV30; clone_size: .; d_call: .; j_call: TRBJ2-3; cdr3_aa: CASGEVGPTDTQYF; cdr3_nt: TGTGCCTCAGGGGAAGTTGGTCCCACAGATACGCAGTATTTT
v_call: TRBV4-2; clone_size: many; d_call: .; j_call: TRBJ2-2; cdr3_aa: CATLPGNTGELFF; cdr3_nt: TGTGCCACCCTGCCAGGGAACACCGGGGAGCTGTTTTTT
v_call: TRBV4-1; clone_size: many; d_call: .; j_call: TRBJ1-2; cdr3_aa: CASSQAWDTDNYGYTF; cdr3_nt: TGCGCCAGCAGCCAAGCTTGGGACACAGACAACTATGGCTACACCTTC
v_call: TRBV7-7; clone_size: many; d_call: TRBD1; j_call: TRBJ2-1; cdr3_aa: CASSDRPGGNEQFF; cdr3_nt: TGTGCCAGCAGCGATCGACCAGGGGGCAATGAGCAGTTCTTC
v_call: TRBV6-1; clone_size: .; d_call: .; j_call: TRBJ2-3; cdr3_aa: CASQTSGASTDTQYF; cdr3_nt: TGTGCCAGCCAAACAAGCGGTGCTAGCACAGATACGCAGTATTTT
v_call: TRBV27; clone_size: many; d_call: .; j_call: TRBJ2-3; cdr3_aa: CASSLTGISTDTQYF; cdr3_nt: TGTGCCAGCAGTTTAACCGGGATTAGCACAGATACGCAGTATTTT
v_call: TRBV5-6; clone_size: many; d_call: TRBD1; j_call: TRBJ2-2; cdr3_aa: CASSLSRDRGRTGELFF; cdr3_nt: TGTGCCAGCAGCTTGTCCCGGGACAGGGGGCGAACCGGGGAGCTGTTTTTT
v_call: TRBV4-3; clone_size: many; d_call: .; j_call: TRBJ1-2; cdr3_aa: CASSQDRVGGYGYTF; cdr3_nt: TGCGCCAGCAGCCAAGACAGGGTAGGAGGCTATGGCTACACCTTC